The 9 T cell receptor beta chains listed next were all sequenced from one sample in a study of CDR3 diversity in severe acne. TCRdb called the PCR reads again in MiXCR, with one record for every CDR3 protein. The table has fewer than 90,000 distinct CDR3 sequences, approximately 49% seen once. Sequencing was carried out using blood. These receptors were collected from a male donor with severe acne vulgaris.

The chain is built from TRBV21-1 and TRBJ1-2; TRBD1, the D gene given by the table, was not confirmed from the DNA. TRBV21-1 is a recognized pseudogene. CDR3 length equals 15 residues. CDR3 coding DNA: TGTGCCAGCAGCAAATCAGGGCATTCTAACTATGGCTACACCTTC. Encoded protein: CASSKSGHSNYGYTF.

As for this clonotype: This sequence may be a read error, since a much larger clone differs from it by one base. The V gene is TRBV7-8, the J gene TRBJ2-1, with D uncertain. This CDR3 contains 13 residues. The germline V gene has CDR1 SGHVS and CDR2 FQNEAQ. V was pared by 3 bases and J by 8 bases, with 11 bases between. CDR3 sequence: CASSLSIVDEQFF. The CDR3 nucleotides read TGTGCCAGCAGCTTGTCAATAGTCGATGAGCAGTTCTTC.

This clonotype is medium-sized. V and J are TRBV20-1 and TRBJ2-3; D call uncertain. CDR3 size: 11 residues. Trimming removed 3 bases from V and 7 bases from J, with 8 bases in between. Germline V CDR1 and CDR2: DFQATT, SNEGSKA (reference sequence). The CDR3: CSASRGNTQYF. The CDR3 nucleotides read TGCAGTGCTAGCCGAGGAAATACGCAGTATTTT.

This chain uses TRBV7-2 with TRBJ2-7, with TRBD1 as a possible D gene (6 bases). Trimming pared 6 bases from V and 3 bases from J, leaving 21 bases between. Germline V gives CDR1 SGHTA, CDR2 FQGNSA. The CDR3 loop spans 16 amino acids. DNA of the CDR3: TGTGCCAGCAGTCCTACGACAGGCAGCGGTCTCTACGAGCAGTACTTC. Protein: CASSPTTGSGLYEQYF.

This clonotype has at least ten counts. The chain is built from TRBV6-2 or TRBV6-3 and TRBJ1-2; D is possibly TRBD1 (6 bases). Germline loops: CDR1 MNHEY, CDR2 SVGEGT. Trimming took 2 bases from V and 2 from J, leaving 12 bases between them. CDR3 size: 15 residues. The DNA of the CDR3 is TGTGCCAGCAGTTACCCCAGGGACACAAACTATGGCTACACCTTC. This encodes CASSYPRDTNYGYTF.

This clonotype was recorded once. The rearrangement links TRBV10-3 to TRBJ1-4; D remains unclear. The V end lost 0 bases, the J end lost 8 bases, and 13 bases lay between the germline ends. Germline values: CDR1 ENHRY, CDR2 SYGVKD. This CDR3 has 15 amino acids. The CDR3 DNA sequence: TGTGCCATCAGTGAGTCAAATAGTCCGTACGAAAAACTGTTTTTT. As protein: CAISESNSPYEKLFF.

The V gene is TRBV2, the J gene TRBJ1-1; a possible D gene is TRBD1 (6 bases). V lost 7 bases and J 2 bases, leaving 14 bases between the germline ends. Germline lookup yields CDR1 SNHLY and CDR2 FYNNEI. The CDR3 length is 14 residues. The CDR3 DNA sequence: TGTGCCAGCATGAAAAGGACAGAAAACACTGAAGCTTTCTTT. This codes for CASMKRTENTEAFF.

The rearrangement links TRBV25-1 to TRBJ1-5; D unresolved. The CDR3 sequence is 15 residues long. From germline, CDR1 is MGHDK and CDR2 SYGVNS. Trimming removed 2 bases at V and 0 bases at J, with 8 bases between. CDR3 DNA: TGTGCCAGCAGTGAAAGTCAATATAGCAATCAGCCCCAGCATTTT. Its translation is CASSESQYSNQPQHF.

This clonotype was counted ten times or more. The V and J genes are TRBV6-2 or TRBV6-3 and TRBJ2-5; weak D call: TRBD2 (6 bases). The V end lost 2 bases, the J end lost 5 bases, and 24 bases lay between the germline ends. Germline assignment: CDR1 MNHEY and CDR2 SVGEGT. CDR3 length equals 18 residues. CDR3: CASSYPRKGRIIGETQYF. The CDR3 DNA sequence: TGTGCCAGCAGTTACCCCCGGAAGGGGAGGATAATTGGGGAGACCCAGTACTTC.